The clone carrying this T cell receptor beta chain was counted a few times. Its specificity is not known. The PCR used 60 Vbeta and 13 Jbeta primers. Authors' processing steps: In a later analysis, roughly 10 million of about 80 million unique beta chains occurred in at least two donors. The protocol was immunoSEQ multiplex PCR, while the TCRdb copy is restricted to in-frame clones and leaves out a portion. Clonal size and the V and J genes are those of that table, whereas D and trimming came from the DNA. The sample lists around 100,000 clones, more than 70% occurring once. With 4 bases clipped from V and 7 bases from J, the junction kept 2 bases outside the gene matches. Germline V gives CDR1 SGHNT, CDR2 YYREEE (reference sequence). This CDR3 is 14 amino acids long. The sample comes from a study of cytomegalovirus exposure and HLA in healthy donors. General observations from the study: Links to common viral pathogens appeared, in a later analysis, for several of the most significant clusters. A prior analysis recorded that most TCR beta V segments were productive about 90% or about 30% of the time. The study labeled 164 TCR beta chains cytomegalovirus-associated.

What was sequenced was PBMCs. The TCR sequence derives from a woman aged 60-70 years in good health and CMV-seropositive. The V gene is TRBV5-4, the J gene TRBJ1-4; 12 bases line up with TRBD1. The CDR3 spells CASSRDRGREKLFF. The CDR3 DNA is TGTGCCAGCAGCCGGGACAGGGGGCGTGAAAAACTGTTTTTT.